These 26 T cell receptor beta chains were sequenced from one sample in a study of shared clonotypes between healthy human individuals (dated by TCRdb to 2020 to 2021). The receptor library was made with the immunoSEQ multiplex PCR assay. Held by TCRdb, this immuneACCESS table contains in-frame sequences only and omits some clones. Under half of the omission traces to an unresolved V gene where checked; the cause of the rest is unknown. The sample yields roughly 1,100,000 clones; about 75% were counted once. 1.4% to 1.5% of the sample belongs to the ten largest clones. The sequencing input was memory CD4+ T cells sorted from blood. The cell subset or site tag for this specimen amounts to: CD45RA-negative fraction. The source of these receptors is a man between 18 and 29 years old in good health.

This chain uses TRBV19 with TRBJ1-2; possibly TRBD1 for D (5 bases). Germline CDR1 reads LNHDA; CDR2 reads SQIVND (reference sequence). The CDR3 extends over 16 amino acids. V was clipped by 6 bases and J by 0 bases, with 17 bases between them. CDR3 residues: CASSRTSPYSNYGYTF. CDR3 coding DNA: TGTGCCAGTAGCAGGACAAGCCCCTATTCTAACTATGGCTACACCTTC.

This chain uses TRBV29-1 with TRBJ1-2; D uncertain. In germline, CDR1 is SQVTM, CDR2 ANQGSEA. V was shortened by 7 bases and J by 3 bases, with 12 bases between the two germline ends. This CDR3 comprises 12 residues. CDR3 residues: CSATPRDYGYTF. In nucleotides, the CDR3 is TGCAGCGCCACCCCGAGGGACTATGGCTACACCTTC.

This clone was seen only a few times. This chain uses TRBV5-4 with TRBJ2-5; D perhaps matches TRBD2 (5 bases). Trimming left V 0 bases short and J 5 bases short, with 14 bases between. The CDR3 consists of 15 residues. The germline V gene has CDR1 SGHNT and CDR2 YYREEE (reference sequence). CDR3 region: CASSLGGEYGETQYF. CDR3 DNA: TGTGCCAGCAGCTTGGGGGGAGAGTACGGGGAGACCCAGTACTTC. The complete variable domain, with remaining parts taken from reference TRBV5-4 and TRBJ2-5, reads ETGVTQSPTHLIKTRGQQVTLRCSSQSGHNTVSWYQQALGQGPQFIFQYYREEENGRGNFPPRFSGLQFPNYSSELNVNALELDDSALYLCASSLGGEYGETQYFGPGTRLLVL.

The chain couples TRBV2 to TRBJ2-2, with D unclear. This CDR3 contains 14 residues. CDR1 is SNHLY, CDR2 FYNNEI, per germline. V was shortened by 5 bases and J by 0 bases, with 7 bases between the two germline ends. The CDR3 protein is CASSYTPNTGELFF. The CDR3, as DNA: TGTGCCAGCAGTTACACACCGAACACCGGGGAGCTGTTTTTT.

The chain links TRBV2 to TRBJ1-5; maybe TRBD1 (6 bases). The germline V gene has CDR1 SNHLY and CDR2 FYNNEI. There are 14 residues in the CDR3. Trimming removed 7 bases from V and 2 bases from J, with 12 bases in between. The CDR3 region is CASTRTDGNQPQHF. CDR3 DNA sequence: TGTGCCAGCACAAGGACAGATGGCAATCAGCCCCAGCATTTT.

The chain employs TRBV6-1 and TRBJ2-5; D not resolved. V was pared by 2 bases and J by 3 bases, with 10 bases between. CDR1 MNHNS and CDR2 SASEGT come from the germline V gene. The CDR3 spans 14 residues. CDR3 sequence (DNA): TGTGCCAGCAGTGAAAGCCTTAGAAAAGAGACCCAGTACTTC. Residues: CASSESLRKETQYF.

In nucleotides, the CDR3 is TGTGCCAGCAGCCCAGCCGGAGCGGGACTGAGGAACTACGAGCAGTACTTC. It specifies CASSPAGAGLRNYEQYF. The rearrangement joins TRBV5-6 to TRBJ2-7, with 7 bases lining up with TRBD2. The V and J ends lost 4 bases and 3 bases, in that order; junction bases with no gene match: 16. The CDR3 has 17 residues. The germline V gene encodes CDR1 SGHDT and CDR2 YYEEEE.

The chain uses TRBV7-6 and TRBJ2-1; unclear D gene. V dropped 4 bases and J dropped 0 bases, with 19 bases sitting between them. Per germline, CDR1 SGHVS and CDR2 FNYEAQ. The CDR3 length is 18 residues. CDR3 sequence (DNA): TGTGCCAGCAGCTCGAACCCCCCCCTCCGGAGCTCCTACAATGAGCAGTTCTTC. Its protein is CASSSNPPLRSSYNEQFF.

CDR3 coding DNA: TGTGCCAGTAGTATGGGGCAGAACACTGAAGCTTTCTTT. Translation gives CASSMGQNTEAFF. The gene calls are TRBV19 and TRBJ1-1; TRBD1 might be the D (5 bases). The germline CDR1 and CDR2 sequences are LNHDA and SQIVND (reference sequence). CDR3 length: 13 amino acids. V lost 3 bases and J 1 base, leaving 6 bases between the germline ends.

This sequence joins TRBV30 and TRBJ1-1; D ambiguous. The CDR3 is 12 amino acids. Germline V gene lookup returns CDR1 GTSNPN and CDR2 SVGIG (reference sequence). Trimming stripped 5 bases from V and 7 bases from J, with 14 bases between. CDR3 sequence reads: CAWGGIRGEAFF. The DNA of the CDR3 is TGTGCCTGGGGTGGGATTCGGGGTGAAGCTTTCTTT.

V and J are TRBV5-1 and TRBJ2-5; unclear D gene. Germline V gene lookup returns CDR1 SGHRS and CDR2 YFSETQ. V lost 4 bases and J 2 bases, leaving 12 bases between the germline ends. CDR3 size: 14 residues. The CDR3: CASSSGRPQETQYF. The CDR3 DNA follows: TGCGCCAGCAGCAGTGGGCGACCTCAAGAGACCCAGTACTTC.

Comments on this clone: Other nucleotide sequences from this sample produce the same CDR3. The chain recombines TRBV9 with TRBJ1-1; D uncertain. The CDR3 extends over 13 amino acids. Trimming removed 0 bases from V and 4 bases from J, with 7 bases in between. The germline CDR1 and CDR2 sequences are SGDLS and YYNGEE. This chain's CDR3 is CASSVAVGTEAFF. In nucleotides, the CDR3 is TGTGCCAGCAGCGTAGCGGTGGGCACTGAAGCTTTCTTT. Full variable domain (missing parts from reference TRBV9 and TRBJ1-1): DSGVTQTPKHLITATGQRVTLRCSPRSGDLSVYWYQQSLDQGLQFLIQYYNGEERAKGNILERFSAQQFPDLHSELNLSSLELGDSALYFCASSVAVGTEAFFGQGTRLTVV.

The chain's CDR3 is CASRGGRENTEAFF. The CDR3 DNA reads as TGTGCCAGCAGAGGCGGCAGGGAGAACACTGAAGCTTTCTTT. This rearrangement joins TRBV6-1 to TRBJ1-1; a weak D match, TRBD1 (5 bases). Germline CDR1 reads MNHNS; CDR2 reads SASEGT. The CDR3 totals 14 residues. Trimming took 6 bases from V and 1 from J, leaving 12 bases between them.

This chain uses TRBV29-1 with TRBJ1-2; D may be TRBD1 (6 bases). Trimming removed 5 bases from V and 6 bases from J, with 25 bases in between. CDR3 length: 16 residues. Germline V gene lookup returns CDR1 SQVTM and CDR2 ANQGSEA. Here the CDR3 DNA reads TGCAGCGTTTTTTCCCTGGCGGGCCAGGGGTTAAATGGCTACACCTTC. The encoded protein is CSVFSLAGQGLNGYTF. Based on the CDR3 plus reference TRBV29-1 and TRBJ1-2, the full variable domain is SAVISQKPSRDICQRGTSLTIQCQVDSQVTMMFWYRQQPGQSLTLIATANQGSEATYESGFVIDKFPISRPNLTFSTLTVSNMSPEDSSIYLCSVFSLAGQGLNGYTFGSGTRLTVV.

The CDR3, as DNA: TGCAGCGTTGAAGATCGGCCTAGCCGAGAGACCCAGTACTTC. This translates into CSVEDRPSRETQYF. The rearrangement links TRBV29-1 to TRBJ2-5; D might be TRBD2 (5 bases). The CDR3 extends over 14 amino acids. Germline V gives CDR1 SQVTM, CDR2 ANQGSEA. V was cut by 0 bases and J by 4 bases, with 12 bases left in between.

The V and J genes are TRBV6-1 and TRBJ2-5; D possibly uses TRBD1 or TRBD2 (5 bases each). The CDR3 covers 17 residues. Germline lookup yields CDR1 MNHNS and CDR2 SASEGT. Trimming removed 0 bases at V and 4 bases at J, with 18 bases between. DNA of the CDR3: TGTGCCAGCAGTGAAGCGCTTCTATCCCGGGGCGGAGAGACCCAGTACTTC. Its translation is CASSEALLSRGGETQYF.

This sequence joins TRBV11-2 and TRBJ1-1; D perhaps matches TRBD1 (5 bases). Germline V lookup: CDR1 SGHAT, CDR2 FQNNGV. The ends were cut back, 1 base at V and 5 bases at J, with 14 bases in the middle. This CDR3 is built from 15 residues. As DNA, the CDR3 is TGTGCCAGCAGCTTAGGAACGGGGGGAAGGACTGAAGCTTTCTTT. As protein: CASSLGTGGRTEAFF.

This chain joins TRBV7-9 and TRBJ2-3; D not certain. Germline V gene sequence: CDR1 SEHNR, CDR2 FQNEAQ (reference sequence). Trimming took off 2 bases at V and 3 bases at J, with 9 bases between the two ends. The CDR3 is 14 residues long. In DNA form, the CDR3 reads TGTGCCAGCAGCTTAAATAAGGGAACAGATACGCAGTATTTT. Protein sequence: CASSLNKGTDTQYF.

As to this clone: Other DNA sequences in this specimen translate into the identical CDR3. This chain connects TRBV11-2 to TRBJ1-1; D not certain. This CDR3 has 12 residues. Between the trimmed V and J ends, which lost 0 bases and 11 bases, there was a span of 10 bases. CDR1 and CDR2 (germline): SGHAT, FQNNGV. The CDR3 region has the DNA TGTGCCAGCAGCTTAGATCGGGCCGAGGCTTTCTTT. This translates into CASSLDRAEAFF.

The genes are TRBV12-5 and TRBJ1-1; D is uncertain. V shed 3 bases and J shed 1 base, with 18 bases lying between them. Germline CDR1 reads LGHNT; CDR2 reads FRNRAP. The CDR3 covers 17 residues. CDR3 nucleotides: TGTGCTAGTGGTTTTGCCCCGAAGGAGGATACGAACACTGAAGCTTTCTTT. This encodes CASGFAPKEDTNTEAFF. Supplemented by reference TRBV12-5 and TRBJ1-1, the full variable domain reads DARVTQTPRHKVTEMGQEVTMRCQPILGHNTVFWYRQTMMQGLELLAYFRNRAPLDDSGMPKDRFSAEMPDATLATLKIQPSEPRDSAVYFCASGFAPKEDTNTEAFFGQGTRLTVV.

In its sample, this clone was seen a few times. The chain is built from TRBV21-1 and TRBJ2-5; the DNA was not used to check the table's D call, TRBD2. TRBV21-1 is recorded as a pseudogene. This CDR3 has 15 residues. The CDR3 DNA sequence: TGTGCCAGCAGCAAGCGAGCGGGTGTACAAGAGACCCAGTACTTC. It codes for CASSKRAGVQETQYF.

The chain is built from TRBV4-1 and TRBJ2-5; D is perhaps TRBD1 (5 bases). Germline V gene lookup returns CDR1 MGHRA and CDR2 YSYEKL. This CDR3 has 14 residues. The ends were cut back, 0 bases at V and 2 bases at J, with 7 bases in the middle. CDR3 sequence reads: CASSQEGAQETQYF. In nucleotides, the CDR3 is TGCGCCAGCAGCCAAGAAGGGGCACAAGAGACCCAGTACTTC.

The V call is TRBV4-1, the J call TRBJ2-5, with D perhaps matching TRBD2 (6 bases). Trimming stripped 0 bases from V and 1 base from J, with 12 bases between. CDR3 length equals 16 residues. CDR1 is MGHRA, CDR2 YSYEKL, per germline. CDR3 bases: TGCGCCAGCAGCCAAGAGGGAGGAGCGTCCCAAGAGACCCAGTACTTC. Its protein product is CASSQEGGASQETQYF.

The chain combines TRBV10-2 with TRBJ2-5; D may be TRBD2 (6 bases). This CDR3 comprises 13 residues. The germline gives CDR1 WSHSY, CDR2 SAAADI. The V end was cut by 4 bases, the J end by 4 bases, with 10 bases between. The CDR3 DNA is TGCGCCAGCAGTGCCGGGACTCGAGAGACCCAGTACTTC. It translates to CASSAGTRETQYF.

As to this clone: Different DNA sequences within this sample yield the same CDR3. The chain uses TRBV7-2 and TRBJ2-1; 8 bases are shared with TRBD2. Per the germline V gene, CDR1 is SGHTA and CDR2 is FQGNSA. The trim removed 1 base at V and 6 bases at J, leaving 5 bases unmatched. The CDR3 sequence is 15 residues long. DNA of the CDR3: TGTGCCAGCAGCTTAGTGGCGGGAGGCTCCAATGAGCAGTTCTTC. Protein: CASSLVAGGSNEQFF.

The chain carries TRBV16 and TRBJ1-6; D may be TRBD1 (6 bases). Germline assignment: CDR1 KGHSY and CDR2 FQNENV. This CDR3 is built from 15 residues. Trimming took 4 bases from V and 7 from J, leaving 14 bases between them. CDR3 sequence: CASSPSTGSNSPLHF. Written as DNA, the CDR3 is TGTGCCAGCAGCCCATCGACAGGCTCAAATTCACCCCTCCACTTT.